This T cell receptor beta chain came from a study of control samples from healthy donors and cancer patients. Profiled with immunoSEQ multiplex PCR; TCRdb holds only in-frame clones, not every one. The profile shows some 410,000 clones, about 93% of them singletons. This clone was detected only once. Other DNA sequences within the sample encode an identical CDR3. The CDR3 covers 13 residues. V was shortened by 5 bases and J by 0 bases, with 6 bases between the two germline ends. The source of this sequence is a man between 40 and 49 years old with head and neck cancer. The V call is TRBV12-3 or TRBV12-4, the J call TRBJ2-3, with D uncertain. The sample taken for sequencing was PBMCs. Here the CDR3 reads CASSGPSTDTQYF. The CDR3 DNA is TGTGCCAGCAGTGGTCCTAGCACAGATACGCAGTATTTT.